These T cell receptor beta chains were read from a single sample in a study of regulatory T cells in long-lasting Graves disease. TCRdb reprocessed the multiplex PCR reads via MiXCR and lists one record per CDR3 protein. The sample holds hundreds of thousands of distinct CDR3 sequences, about 13% seen once. In addition, the sample was reused for a study of T cells in Graves' hyperthyroidism and ophthalmopathy.

The sample here was peripheral blood mononuclear cells (PBMCs), taken at new diagnosis, from a patient treated with antithyroid drugs. Receptors were obtained from a man aged 25 to 40 with Graves disease. Each CDR3 is given with its conserved first and last residue. The D gene is left open where the match is weak. Not all rows give a size; the values are once, few, many and, for expanded clones, a class.

j_gene | abundance | d_gene | v_gene | CDR3aa | CDR3nt
TRBJ1-1 | many | TRBD1 | TRBV29-1 | CSGRQGVGTEAFF | TGCAGCGGCCGCCAGGGGGTAGGCACTGAAGCTTTCTTT
TRBJ2-1 | few | - | TRBV18 | CASSSPGLRSEQFF | TGTGCCAGCTCATCGCCGGGACTTAGATCTGAGCAGTTCTTC
TRBJ2-1 | many | - | TRBV20-1 | CSAYPLDGSYNEQFF | TGCAGTGCCTACCCCCTCGATGGGTCCTACAATGAGCAGTTCTTC
TRBJ2-7 | few | - | TRBV4-2 | CASSQSGLAFYEQYF | TGTGCCAGCAGCCAGTCGGGACTCGCTTTCTACGAGCAGTACTTC
TRBJ1-6 | many | - | TRBV15 | CASSRTRNNSPLHF | TGTGCCAGTTCCCGGACAAGAAATAATTCACCCCTCCACTTT
TRBJ2-2 | many | TRBD2 | TRBV20-1 | CSARDMVAGGMELFF | TGCAGTGCTAGAGATATGGTAGCGGGAGGTATGGAGCTGTTTTTT
TRBJ2-3 | - | TRBD2 | TRBV7-2 | CASSQDQRETSTDTQYF | TGTGCCAGCAGCCAAGACCAGCGGGAGACGAGCACAGATACGCAGTATTTT
TRBJ2-4 | many | TRBD2 | TRBV7-2 | CASSLGGTLKNIQYF | TGTGCCAGCAGCTTGGGGGGGACCCTAAAAAACATTCAGTACTTC
TRBJ2-7 | many | TRBD2 | TRBV7-8 | CASRRDYRFSYEQYF | TGTGCCAGCAGGCGGGACTATAGGTTTTCCTACGAGCAGTACTTC
TRBJ2-2 | many | - | TRBV5-1 | CASSLDLLDSNTGELFF | TGCGCCAGCAGCTTGGACTTACTTGACTCGAACACCGGGGAGCTGTTTTTT
TRBJ2-1 | many | - | TRBV20-1 | CSARREIPYNEQFF | TGCAGTGCTCGGCGGGAAATCCCCTACAATGAGCAGTTCTTC
TRBJ2-5 | - | TRBD1 | TRBV24-1 | CATSDRRGLQETQYF | TGTGCCACCAGTGATCGCAGGGGGTTGCAAGAGACCCAGTACTTC
TRBJ2-7 | once | - | TRBV5-1 | CASSRTQQGAPYEQYF | TGCGCCAGCAGCCGCACTCAACAGGGAGCCCCCTACGAGCAGTACTTC
TRBJ1-1 | - | TRBD1 | TRBV5-1 | CASNRDSNTEAFF | TGCGCCAGCAACCGGGACAGTAACACTGAAGCTTTCTTT
TRBJ2-3 | - | - | TRBV6-2/TRBV6-3 | CANRRRTSTDTQYF | TGTGCCAATAGGAGACGGACTAGCACAGATACGCAGTATTTT
TRBJ2-3 | many | TRBD2 | TRBV28 | CASSLIFTSGSVVSTDTQYF | TGTGCCAGCAGTTTAATCTTTACTAGCGGGAGTGTTGTCAGCACAGATACGCAGTATTTT
TRBJ2-1 | once | TRBD2 | TRBV5-5 | CASSTSGSTYNEQFF | TGTGCCAGCAGCACTAGCGGGAGCACGTACAATGAGCAGTTCTTC
TRBJ2-2 | - | - | TRBV7-9 | CASSLRSRARNTGELFF | TGTGCCAGCAGCTTAAGGTCAAGGGCTCGGAACACCGGGGAGCTGTTTTTT
TRBJ2-1 | many | TRBD2 | TRBV7-2 | CASSLAVGLAGGPKSWNEQFF | TGTGCCAGCAGCTTAGCGGTCGGCCTAGCGGGAGGGCCGAAAAGCTGGAATGAGCAGTTCTTC
TRBJ1-2 | many | TRBD1 | TRBV20-1 | CSAAGTGSLYGYTF | TGCAGTGCAGCCGGGACAGGGTCTCTCTATGGCTACACCTTC
TRBJ1-5 | many | TRBD1 | TRBV6-1 | CASRGTGYEDSNQPQHF | TGTGCCAGCAGGGGGACAGGGTATGAGGATAGCAATCAGCCCCAGCATTTT
TRBJ2-4 | many | TRBD1 | TRBV5-1 | CASSLGQGKNIQYF | TGCGCCAGCAGCTTAGGACAGGGAAAAAACATTCAGTACTTC